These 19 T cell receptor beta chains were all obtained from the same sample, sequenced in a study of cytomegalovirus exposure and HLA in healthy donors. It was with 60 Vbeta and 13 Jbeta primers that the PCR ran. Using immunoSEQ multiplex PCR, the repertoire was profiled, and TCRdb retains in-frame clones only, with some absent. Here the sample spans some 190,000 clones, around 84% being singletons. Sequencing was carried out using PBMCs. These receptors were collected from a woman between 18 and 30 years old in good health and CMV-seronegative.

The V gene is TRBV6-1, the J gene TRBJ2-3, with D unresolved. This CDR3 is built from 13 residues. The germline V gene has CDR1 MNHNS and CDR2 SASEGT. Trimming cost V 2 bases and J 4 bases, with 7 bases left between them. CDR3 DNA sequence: TGTGCCAGCAGTGAAAGTGGGCCAGATACGCAGTATTTT. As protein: CASSESGPDTQYF.

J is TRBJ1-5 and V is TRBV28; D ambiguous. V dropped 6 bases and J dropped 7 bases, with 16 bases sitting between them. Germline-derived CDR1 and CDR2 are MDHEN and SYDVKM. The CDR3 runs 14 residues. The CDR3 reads CASRSPGVGQPQHF. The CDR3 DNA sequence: TGTGCCAGCAGATCTCCCGGGGTTGGGCAGCCCCAGCATTTT. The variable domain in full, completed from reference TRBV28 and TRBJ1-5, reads DVKVTQSSRYLVKRTGEKVFLECVQDMDHENMFWYRQDPGLGLRLIYFSYDVKMKEKGDIPEGYSVSREKKERFSLILESASTNQTSMYLCASRSPGVGQPQHFGDGTRLSIL.

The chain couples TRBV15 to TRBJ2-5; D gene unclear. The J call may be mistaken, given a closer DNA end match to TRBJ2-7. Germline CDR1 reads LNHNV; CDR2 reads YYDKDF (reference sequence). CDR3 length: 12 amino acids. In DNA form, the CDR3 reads TGTGCCACCAGCAGAGATGCCTACGAGCAGTACTTC. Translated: CATSRDAYEQYF.

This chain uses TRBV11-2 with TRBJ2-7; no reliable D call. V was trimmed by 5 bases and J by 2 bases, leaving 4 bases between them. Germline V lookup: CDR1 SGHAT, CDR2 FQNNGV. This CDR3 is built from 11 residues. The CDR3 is CASSPAYEQYF. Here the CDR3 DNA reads TGTGCCAGCAGCCCCGCCTACGAGCAGTACTTC.

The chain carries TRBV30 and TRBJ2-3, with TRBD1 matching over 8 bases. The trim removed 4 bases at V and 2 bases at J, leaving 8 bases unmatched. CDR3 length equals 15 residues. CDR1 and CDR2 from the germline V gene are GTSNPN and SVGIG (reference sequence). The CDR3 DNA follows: TGTGCCTGGACCTCCGGGACAGGTTACACAGATACGCAGTATTTT. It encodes CAWTSGTGYTDTQYF.

CDR3 sequence: CASSLTPDTQYF. The CDR3 DNA is TGTGCCAGCAGCCTAACCCCGGATACGCAGTATTTT. The V gene is TRBV2, the J gene TRBJ2-3; the D is unclear. CDR1 is SNHLY, CDR2 FYNNEI, per germline. The CDR3 spans 12 residues. Deletions cut 6 bases from V and 6 bases from J, with 10 bases between.

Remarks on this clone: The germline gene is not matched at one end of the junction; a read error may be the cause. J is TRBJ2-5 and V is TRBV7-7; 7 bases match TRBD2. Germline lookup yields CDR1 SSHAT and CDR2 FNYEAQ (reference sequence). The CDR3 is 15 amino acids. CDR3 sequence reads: CASSLGGRGQETQYF. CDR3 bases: TGTGCTAGCAGCTTGGGCGGGAGAGGCCAAGAGACCCAGTACTTC.

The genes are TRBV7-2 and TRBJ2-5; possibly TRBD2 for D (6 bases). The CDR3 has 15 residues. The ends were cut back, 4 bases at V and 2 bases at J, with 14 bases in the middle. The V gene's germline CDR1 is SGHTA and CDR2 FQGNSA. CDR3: CASSSLGGYQETQYF. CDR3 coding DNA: TGTGCCAGCAGCTCTTTAGGAGGGTATCAAGAGACCCAGTACTTC.

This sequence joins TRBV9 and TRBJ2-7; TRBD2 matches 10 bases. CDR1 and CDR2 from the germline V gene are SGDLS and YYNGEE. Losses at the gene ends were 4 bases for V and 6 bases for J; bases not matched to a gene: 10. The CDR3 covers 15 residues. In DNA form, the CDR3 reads TGTGCCAGCAGCCCGGGGACTAGCGATAGCTCCGAGCAGTACTTC. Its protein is CASSPGTSDSSEQYF.

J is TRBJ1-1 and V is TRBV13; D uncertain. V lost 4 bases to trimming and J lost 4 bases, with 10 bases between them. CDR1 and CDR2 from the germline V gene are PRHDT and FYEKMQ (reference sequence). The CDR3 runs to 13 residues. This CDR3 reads CASSSEAATEAFF. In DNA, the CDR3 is TGTGCCAGCAGCTCCGAGGCGGCCACTGAAGCTTTCTTT.

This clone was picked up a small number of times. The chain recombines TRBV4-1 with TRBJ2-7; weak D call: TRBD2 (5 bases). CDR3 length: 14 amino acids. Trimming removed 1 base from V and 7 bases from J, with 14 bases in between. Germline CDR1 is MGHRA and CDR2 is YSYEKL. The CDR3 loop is CASSQVGSRREQYF. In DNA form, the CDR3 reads TGCGCCAGCAGCCAAGTTGGCTCACGGAGGGAGCAGTACTTC.

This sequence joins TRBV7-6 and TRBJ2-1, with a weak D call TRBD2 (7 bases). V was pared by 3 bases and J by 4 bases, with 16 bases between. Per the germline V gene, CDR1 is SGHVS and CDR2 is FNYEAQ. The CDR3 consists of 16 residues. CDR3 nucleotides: TGTGCCAGCAGCTTCCACCTGGCGGGGGCTTACAATGAGCAGTTCTTC. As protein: CASSFHLAGAYNEQFF.

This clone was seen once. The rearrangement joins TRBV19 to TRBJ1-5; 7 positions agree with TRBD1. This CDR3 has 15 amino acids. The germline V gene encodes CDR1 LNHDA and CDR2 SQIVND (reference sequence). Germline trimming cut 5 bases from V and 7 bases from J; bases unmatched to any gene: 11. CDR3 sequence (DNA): TGTGCCAGTAGTCCTTCGGACAGGACGGACCAGCCCCAGCATTTT. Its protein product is CASSPSDRTDQPQHF.

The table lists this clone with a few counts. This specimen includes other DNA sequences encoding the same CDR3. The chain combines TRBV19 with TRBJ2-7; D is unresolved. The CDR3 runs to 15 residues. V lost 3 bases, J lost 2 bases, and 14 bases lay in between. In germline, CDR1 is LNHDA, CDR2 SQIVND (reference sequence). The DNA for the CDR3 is TGTGCCAGTAGTATTTATAGCTCCAGAGCCTACGAGCAGTACTTC. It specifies CASSIYSSRAYEQYF.

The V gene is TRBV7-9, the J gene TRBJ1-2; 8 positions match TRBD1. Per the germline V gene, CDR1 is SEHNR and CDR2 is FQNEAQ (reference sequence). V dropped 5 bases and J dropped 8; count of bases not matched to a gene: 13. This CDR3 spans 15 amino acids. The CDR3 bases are TGTGCCAGCAGCCATATAACTCAGGGGGCGCAGGGCTACACCTTC. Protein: CASSHITQGAQGYTF.

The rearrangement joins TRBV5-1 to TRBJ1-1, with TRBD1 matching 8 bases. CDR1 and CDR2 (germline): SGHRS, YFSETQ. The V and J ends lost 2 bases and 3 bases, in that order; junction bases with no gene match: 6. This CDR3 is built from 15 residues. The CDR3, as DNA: TGCGCCAGCAGCTTACCGGACAGGGAGCACACTGAAGCTTTCTTT. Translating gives CASSLPDREHTEAFF.

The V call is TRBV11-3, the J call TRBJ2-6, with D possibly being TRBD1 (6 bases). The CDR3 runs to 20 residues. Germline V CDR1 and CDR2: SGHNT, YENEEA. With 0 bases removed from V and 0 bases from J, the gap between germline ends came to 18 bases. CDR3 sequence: CASSLDLWTETYSGANVLTF. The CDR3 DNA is TGTGCCAGCAGCTTAGATCTCTGGACAGAGACCTACTCTGGGGCCAACGTCCTGACTTTC. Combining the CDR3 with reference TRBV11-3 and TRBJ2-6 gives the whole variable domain EAGVVQSPRYKIIEKKQPVAFWCNPISGHNTLYWYLQNLGQGPELLIRYENEEAVDDSQLPKDRFSAERLKGVDSTLKIQPAELGDSAVYLCASSLDLWTETYSGANVLTFGAGSRLTVL.

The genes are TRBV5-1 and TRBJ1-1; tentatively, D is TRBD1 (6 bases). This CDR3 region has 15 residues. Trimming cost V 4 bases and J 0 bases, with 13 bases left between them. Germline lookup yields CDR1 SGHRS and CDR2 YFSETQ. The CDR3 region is CASSDTGTLNTEAFF. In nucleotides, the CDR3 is TGCGCCAGCAGCGATACAGGGACCCTGAACACTGAAGCTTTCTTT. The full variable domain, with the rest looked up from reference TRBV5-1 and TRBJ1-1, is KAGVTQTPRYLIKTRGQQVTLSCSPISGHRSVSWYQQTPGQGLQFLFEYFSETQRNKGNFPGRFSGRQFSNSRSEMNVSTLELGDSALYLCASSDTGTLNTEAFFGQGTRLTVV.

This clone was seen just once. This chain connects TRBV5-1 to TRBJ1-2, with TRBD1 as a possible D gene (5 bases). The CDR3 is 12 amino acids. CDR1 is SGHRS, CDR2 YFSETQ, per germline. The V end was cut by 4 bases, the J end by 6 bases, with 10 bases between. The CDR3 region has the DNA TGCGCCAGCAGCCCGGGGGTGGATGGCTACACCTTC. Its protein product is CASSPGVDGYTF.